Listed here are 19 T cell receptor beta chains from one sample, sequenced in a study of T cells in Graves' hyperthyroidism and ophthalmopathy. Using RNA transcripts as the source, TCR beta CDR3 regions were amplified. The TCR CDR3 first-round RT-PCR relied on the HTBI primer set. A single record per CDR3 protein comes from TCRdb applying MiXCR to the multiplex PCR reads. Counted here are about 300,000 distinct CDR3 sequences, around 25% occurring once; the ten biggest clones make up roughly 24%. The sequenced material came from blood. All receptors derive from a man aged 35 to 55 with Graves' hyperthyroidism that later progressed to Graves' ophthalmopathy.

This clonotype was seen repeatedly, ten times or more. The chain employs TRBV30 and TRBJ1-2; 7 bases agree with TRBD1. Losses at the gene ends were 3 bases for V and 4 bases for J; bases not matched to a gene: 5. CDR1 is GTSNPN, CDR2 SVGIG, per germline (reference sequence). This CDR3 is built from 13 residues. CDR3 protein: CAWRTGRVYGYTF. CDR3 nucleotide sequence: TGTGCCTGGAGGACAGGGAGAGTCTATGGCTACACCTTC.

The chain carries TRBV6-1 and TRBJ1-1, with no clear D. Germline V gives CDR1 MNHNS, CDR2 SASEGT. The V end was cut by 1 base, the J end by 4 bases, with 25 bases between. This CDR3 is 19 amino acids long. CDR3 nucleotide sequence: TGTGCCAGCAGTGAAGGCTTTAGGAGACGCCGGTTTGTTGGCACTGAAGCTTTCTTT. It specifies CASSEGFRRRRFVGTEAFF.

The rearrangement links TRBV12-3 or TRBV12-4 to TRBJ2-5, with D perhaps TRBD2 (6 bases). Trimming cost V 0 bases and J 4 bases, with 15 bases left between them. The CDR3 sequence is 16 residues long. CDR3 sequence: CASSLAWVLARETQYF. CDR3 DNA: TGTGCCAGCAGTTTAGCCTGGGTGCTAGCGCGAGAGACCCAGTACTTC.

This clonotype was observed many times. The V and J genes are TRBV4-1 and TRBJ2-7; tentatively, D is TRBD2 (6 bases). The CDR3 contains 12 residues. Germline loops: CDR1 MGHRA, CDR2 YSYEKL. V shed 4 bases and J shed 3 bases, with 7 bases lying between them. Here the CDR3 reads CASSPGDYEQYF. DNA for the CDR3: TGCGCCAGCAGCCCGGGGGACTACGAGCAGTACTTC.

This clonotype was counted ten times or more. The V call is TRBV6-1, the J call TRBJ1-5; no firm D call. Trimming stripped 1 base from V and 0 bases from J, with 7 bases between. CDR1 is MNHNS, CDR2 SASEGT, per germline. The CDR3 has 15 amino acids. The CDR3 spells CASSEVGNSNQPQHF. CDR3 coding DNA: TGTGCCAGCAGTGAAGTAGGAAATAGCAATCAGCCCCAGCATTTT.

V usage is TRBV6-2 or TRBV6-3 and J usage is TRBJ2-7; 8 bases align to TRBD2. This CDR3 contains 13 residues. CDR1 and CDR2 from the germline V gene are MNHEY and SVGEGT. Trimming removed 6 bases from V and 4 bases from J; junction bases left unmatched: 5. The CDR3 bases are TGTGCCAGCAGCGGGAGGGCCTATTACGAGCAGTACTTC. Translating gives CASSGRAYYEQYF.

In this sample, this clonotype turned up many times. The V and J genes are TRBV7-9 and TRBJ1-5, with D unclear. The CDR3 contains 15 residues. V was pared by 4 bases and J by 0 bases, with 10 bases between. Germline V gives CDR1 SEHNR, CDR2 FQNEAQ (reference sequence). The CDR3 DNA follows: TGTGCCAGCAGCTCCGGCGCAAATAGCAATCAGCCCCAGCATTTT. This gives the protein CASSSGANSNQPQHF.

This clonotype appeared many times. The CDR3 protein is CASSPRTVSYEQYF. The CDR3 DNA sequence: TGTGCCAGCAGTCCCCGGACAGTTTCCTACGAGCAGTACTTC. This chain connects TRBV3-1 to TRBJ2-7; D might be TRBD1 (6 bases). The CDR3 is 14 amino acids. Trimming removed 6 bases at V and 1 base at J, with 13 bases between. Germline lookup yields CDR1 LGHDT and CDR2 YNNKEL (reference sequence).

The chain links TRBV20-1 to TRBJ2-5; D ambiguous. CDR3 size: 15 residues. CDR1 and CDR2 from the germline V gene are DFQATT and SNEGSKA (reference sequence). V was cut by 0 bases and J by 5 bases, with 16 bases left in between. The CDR3 loop reads CSARDLLGNQETQYF. The CDR3 DNA is TGCAGTGCTAGAGATCTTCTGGGAAATCAGGAGACCCAGTACTTC.

This clonotype was found many times. The chain is built from TRBV6-5 and TRBJ2-2; maybe TRBD2 (5 bases). The germline V and J ends were trimmed by 0 bases and 5 bases, with 10 bases remaining between them. Germline values: CDR1 MNHEY, CDR2 SVGAGI. The CDR3 has 15 amino acids. The CDR3 region is CASSYSRARTGELFF. For the CDR3, the DNA is TGTGCCAGCAGTTACTCGAGGGCTAGGACCGGGGAGCTGTTTTTT.

The V call is TRBV6-5, the J call TRBJ1-2, with D perhaps matching TRBD1 (5 bases). Looked up from germline, CDR1 is MNHEY and CDR2 is SVGAGI. The CDR3 consists of 16 residues. V lost 1 base, J lost 3 bases, and 15 bases lay in between. The CDR3 nucleotides read TGTGCCAGCAGTTACTACCGATGGGACCGATACTATGGCTACACCTTC. Translating gives CASSYYRWDRYYGYTF.

There are many counts of this clonotype. This chain joins TRBV6-5 and TRBJ1-1; 11 bases align to TRBD1. The junction had 8 bases not matched to a gene; V was cut back by 10 bases and J by 4 bases. Looked up from germline, CDR1 is MNHEY and CDR2 is SVGAGI. The CDR3 runs 14 residues. The CDR3 region has the DNA TGTGCCATCGGACAGGGGGCGTTCGGCACTGAAGCTTTCTTT. It translates to CAIGQGAFGTEAFF.

This clonotype was seen at least ten times. The gene calls are TRBV12-3 or TRBV12-4 and TRBJ1-5, with TRBD1 as a possible D gene (5 bases). V was shortened by 3 bases and J by 7 bases, with 13 bases between the two germline ends. This CDR3 comprises 14 residues. The CDR3 DNA sequence: TGTGCCAGCAGTTTTTCAGGGAGTGGCCAGCCCCAGCATTTT. This sequence encodes CASSFSGSGQPQHF.

The chain uses TRBV7-2 and TRBJ1-5, with a tentative D call TRBD1 (5 bases). The CDR3 is made up of 13 amino acids. Germline values: CDR1 SGHTA, CDR2 FQGNSA. V lost 1 base and J lost 13, with 14 bases in between. The CDR3 nucleotides read TGTGCCAGCAGCTTAGGCCCCGGGACCGATCAGCATTTT. Translation: CASSLGPGTDQHF. Drawing the rest from reference TRBV7-2 and TRBJ1-5, the complete variable domain is GAGVSQSPSNKVTEKGKDVELRCDPISGHTALYWYRQSLGQGLEFLIYFQGNSAPDKSGLPSDRFSAERTGGSVSTLTIQRTQQEDSAVYLCASSLGPGTDQHFGDGTRLSIL.

This clonotype was picked up many times. V gene TRBV5-5 combines with J gene TRBJ1-2; no clear D. CDR1 and CDR2 from the germline V gene are SGHKS and YYEKEE (reference sequence). V shed 4 bases and J shed 3 bases, with 13 bases lying between them. The CDR3 loop spans 14 amino acids. This chain's CDR3 is CASSLFLGDYGYTF. The CDR3 DNA reads TGTGCCAGCAGCCTGTTCCTCGGGGACTATGGCTACACCTTC.

Ten or more counts support this clonotype. The J gene is TRBJ1-1, the V gene TRBV19; D perhaps matches TRBD1 (5 bases). Germline V gives CDR1 LNHDA, CDR2 SQIVND (reference sequence). V shed 5 bases and J shed 7 bases, with 11 bases lying between them. This CDR3 region has 12 residues. CDR3: CASSPYDSEAFF. The DNA for the CDR3 is TGTGCCAGTAGTCCCTATGACAGTGAAGCTTTCTTT.

This clonotype was counted ten times or more. This chain joins TRBV2 and TRBJ2-5, with no clear D. V lost 2 bases and J lost 1, with 17 bases in between. The CDR3 consists of 17 residues. In germline, CDR1 is SNHLY, CDR2 FYNNEI. The chain's CDR3 is CASSETWMVLPQETQYF. The CDR3 nucleotides are TGTGCCAGCAGTGAAACCTGGATGGTGTTACCCCAAGAGACCCAGTACTTC.

This clonotype was picked up many times. This chain links TRBV25-1 with TRBJ1-5; 8 positions match TRBD1. Germline CDR1 reads MGHDK; CDR2 reads SYGVNS. J was trimmed by 6 bases and V by 6 bases; bases with no gene match: 10. CDR3 length equals 15 residues. The CDR3 DNA follows: TGTGCCAGCAGCGAGGTGGACAGGGAGGGTCAGCCCCAGCATTTT. Encoded protein: CASSEVDREGQPQHF.

V usage is TRBV6-4 and J usage is TRBJ2-7; D may be TRBD1 or TRBD2 (5 bases each). Per germline, CDR1 MRHNA and CDR2 SNTAGT. The CDR3 is 13 amino acids. V was clipped by 8 bases and J by 11 bases, with 22 bases between them. CDR3 in DNA: TGTGCCAGCTCGACTGGGCTAGCAGGGCGGGAGTACTTC. Translated, it gives CASSTGLAGREYF.